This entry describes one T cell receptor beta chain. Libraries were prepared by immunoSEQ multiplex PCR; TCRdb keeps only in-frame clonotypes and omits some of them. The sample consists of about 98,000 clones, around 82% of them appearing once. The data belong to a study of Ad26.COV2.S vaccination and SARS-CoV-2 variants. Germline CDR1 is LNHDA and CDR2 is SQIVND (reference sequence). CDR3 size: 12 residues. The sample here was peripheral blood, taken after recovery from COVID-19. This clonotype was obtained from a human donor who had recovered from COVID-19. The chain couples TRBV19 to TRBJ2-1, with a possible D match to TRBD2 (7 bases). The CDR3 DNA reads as TGTGCAACCCATAAGGGGGGGGGCCGGCAGTTCTTC. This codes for CATHKGGGRQFF. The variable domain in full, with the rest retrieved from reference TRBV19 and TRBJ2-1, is DGGITQSPKYLFRKEGQNVTLSCEQNLNHDAMYWYRQDPGQGLRLIYYSQIVNDFQKGDIAEGYSVSREKKESFPLTVTSAQKNPTAFYLCATHKGGGRQFFGPGTRLTVL.